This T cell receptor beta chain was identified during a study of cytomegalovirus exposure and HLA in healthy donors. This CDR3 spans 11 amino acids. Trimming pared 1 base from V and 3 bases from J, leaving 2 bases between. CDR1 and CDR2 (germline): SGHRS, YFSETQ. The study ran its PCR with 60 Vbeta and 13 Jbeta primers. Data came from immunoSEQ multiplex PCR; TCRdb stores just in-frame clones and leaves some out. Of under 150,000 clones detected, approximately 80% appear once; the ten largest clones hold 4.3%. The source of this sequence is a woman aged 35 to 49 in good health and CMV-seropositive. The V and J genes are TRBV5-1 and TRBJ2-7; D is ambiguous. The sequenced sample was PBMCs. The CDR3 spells CASSLHYEQYF. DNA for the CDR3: TGCGCCAGCAGCTTGCACTACGAGCAGTACTTC.